Presented here are 16 T cell receptor beta chains from one specimen sequenced in a study of identical twins. MiXCR, run by TCRdb on the 5' RACE reads, gives a single entry per CDR3 protein. The table lists 400,000 to 650,000 distinct CDR3 sequences, 22% of them singletons. The sample was also linked to a second study, of T cells expressing NK-cell markers.

The specimen was CD4+ T cells sorted from blood. The receptors were gathered from a woman between 18 and 29 years old in good health.

The J gene is TRBJ1-4, the V gene TRBV20-1; D uncertain. This CDR3 spans 15 amino acids. The V gene lost 0 bases and the J gene lost 3 bases, with 11 bases spanning the gap. The germline CDR1 and CDR2 sequences are DFQATT and SNEGSKA (reference sequence). As DNA, the CDR3 is TGCAGTGCTAGAGATCCCGTTAATTCTAATGAAAAACTGTTTTTT. As protein: CSARDPVNSNEKLFF.

The V gene is TRBV20-1, the J gene TRBJ2-1, with 7 bases matching TRBD2. Germline loops: CDR1 DFQATT, CDR2 SNEGSKA (reference sequence). V dropped 6 bases and J dropped 5; count of bases not matched to a gene: 13. The CDR3 has 15 amino acids. The CDR3 region has the DNA TGCAGTGCGATATCCCCGGGACTACCAGACAATGAGCAGTTCTTC. Its protein product is CSAISPGLPDNEQFF.

V is TRBV20-1 and J is TRBJ2-1, with 9 bases identical to TRBD2. Trimming cost V 0 bases and J 6 bases; bases outside gene matches: 12. This CDR3 is built from 17 residues. Germline values: CDR1 DFQATT, CDR2 SNEGSKA (reference sequence). The CDR3 DNA follows: TGCAGTGCTAGAGATCCTGGGGGTAGCGGGAGTACCAATGAGCAGTTCTTC. Its translation: CSARDPGGSGSTNEQFF.

V and J are TRBV5-5 and TRBJ1-2; 7 bases are shared with TRBD1. Germline V CDR1 and CDR2: SGHKS, YYEKEE (reference sequence). This CDR3 spans 13 amino acids. The V and J ends lost 2 bases and 6 bases, in that order; junction bases with no gene match: 4. The CDR3 here is CASSFDREDGYTF. Here the CDR3 DNA reads TGTGCCAGCAGCTTCGACAGGGAGGATGGCTACACCTTC.

This clonotype was found a few times. The J gene is TRBJ2-5, the V gene TRBV6-2 or TRBV6-3, with 9 bases matching TRBD2. V trimming: 2 bases; J trimming: 5 bases; junction bases outside the gene matches: 9. The CDR3 is made up of 16 amino acids. Germline CDR1 and CDR2: MNHEY and SVGEGT. The CDR3 region has the DNA TGTGCCAGCAGTTACGGAGCGGGGGGTGGCGTGGAGACCCAGTACTTC. Its translation is CASSYGAGGGVETQYF.

This clonotype was found a few times. The genes are TRBV20-1 and TRBJ2-7, with D unclear. The CDR3 is made up of 11 amino acids. Trimming removed 3 bases at V and 6 bases at J, with 9 bases between. CDR1 DFQATT and CDR2 SNEGSKA come from the germline V gene (reference sequence). The CDR3 DNA reads TGCAGTGCTAGTCGGGTAGGCGAGCAGTACTTC. This sequence encodes CSASRVGEQYF.

This clonotype was counted only a few times. V and J are TRBV29-1 and TRBJ1-1, with D unresolved. The germline V gene encodes CDR1 SQVTM and CDR2 ANQGSEA. Trimming left V 3 bases short and J 1 base short, with 12 bases between. CDR3 size: 14 residues. This CDR3 reads CSVDFPRRNTEAFF. In DNA, the CDR3 is TGCAGCGTTGATTTCCCTCGGCGGAACACTGAAGCTTTCTTT.

This clonotype came up a few times. The chain is built from TRBV6-1 and TRBJ1-1; 7 bases map to TRBD1. The germline V gene encodes CDR1 MNHNS and CDR2 SASEGT. With 10 bases clipped from V and 6 bases from J, the junction kept 11 bases outside the gene matches. This CDR3 comprises 13 residues. The CDR3 reads CATLIHRGSEAFF. The CDR3 DNA follows: TGTGCCACCCTCATACACAGGGGATCTGAAGCTTTCTTT.

The V call is TRBV29-1, the J call TRBJ2-5; 12 bases match TRBD2. The CDR3 runs 14 residues. CDR1 SQVTM and CDR2 ANQGSEA come from the germline V gene. V lost 6 bases and J lost 5; bases outside the gene matches: 7. The CDR3 loop is CSVTRLAGVETQYF. The DNA for the CDR3 is TGCAGCGTCACGCGACTAGCGGGAGTTGAGACCCAGTACTTC.

This clonotype was detected only once. This sequence joins TRBV3-1 and TRBJ2-7, with D possibly being TRBD1 or TRBD2 (5 bases each). The CDR3 spans 15 residues. Germline CDR1 LGHDT, CDR2 YNNKEL (reference sequence). Deletions cut 4 bases from V and 2 bases from J, with 15 bases between. CDR3 in amino acids: CASSPPMGPTYEQYF. CDR3 DNA sequence: TGTGCCAGCAGCCCTCCCATGGGACCTACCTACGAGCAGTACTTC.

The chain carries TRBV5-1 and TRBJ1-6; 11 bases fit TRBD1. The CDR3 is 14 residues long. Germline CDR1 SGHRS, CDR2 YFSETQ. Unmatched junction bases numbered 5, after V lost 2 bases and J lost 13 bases. For the CDR3, the DNA is TGCGCCAGCAGCTTCGGACAGGGGGCGGCTCCCCTCCACTTT. Translation gives CASSFGQGAAPLHF. The whole variable domain, filled in from reference TRBV5-1 and TRBJ1-6, reads KAGVTQTPRYLIKTRGQQVTLSCSPISGHRSVSWYQQTPGQGLQFLFEYFSETQRNKGNFPGRFSGRQFSNSRSEMNVSTLELGDSALYLCASSFGQGAAPLHFGNGTRLTVT.

The chain is built from TRBV5-4 and TRBJ1-2; 10 bases are shared with TRBD1. V was clipped by 4 bases and J by 3 bases; unmatched bases: 3. The CDR3 is made up of 14 amino acids. Per the germline V gene, CDR1 is SGHNT and CDR2 is YYREEE (reference sequence). In DNA, the CDR3 is TGTGCCAGCAGCATGACAGGGGGCGACTATGGCTACACCTTC. Protein sequence: CASSMTGGDYGYTF.

The rearrangement uses TRBV3-1 and TRBJ2-5; D is possibly TRBD2 (5 bases). This CDR3 has 13 residues. V lost 4 bases, J lost 2 bases, and 8 bases lay in between. Looked up from germline, CDR1 is LGHDT and CDR2 is YNNKEL (reference sequence). The CDR3 DNA reads as TGTGCCAGCAGCCTATGGACTCAAGAGACCCAGTACTTC. Amino acid sequence: CASSLWTQETQYF.

In this sample, this clonotype turned up a few times. This chain joins TRBV12-3 or TRBV12-4 and TRBJ1-2; the D is unclear. CDR3 length: 12 residues. The ends were cut back, 5 bases at V and 3 bases at J, with 7 bases in the middle. The CDR3 bases are TGTGCCAGCAGTCCCGAGTACTATGGCTACACCTTC. This encodes CASSPEYYGYTF.

The chain is built from TRBV10-1 and TRBJ2-7; D gene ambiguous. The length of the CDR3 is 12 residues. The V gene's germline CDR1 is WNHNN and CDR2 SYGVQD (reference sequence). V was clipped by 2 bases and J by 6 bases, with 8 bases between them. The CDR3 DNA is TGCGCCAGCAGTGAGATCGCTTCCGAGCAGTACTTC. Its protein is CASSEIASEQYF.

This clonotype was seen a handful of times. V gene TRBV6-2 or TRBV6-3 combines with J gene TRBJ1-1; 7 bases align to TRBD1. From germline, CDR1 is MNHEY and CDR2 SVGEGT. Trimming at V came to 6 bases and at J to 1 base, leaving 8 bases not matched to a gene. There are 15 residues in the CDR3. This CDR3 is CASSQYRGENTEAFF. CDR3 bases: TGTGCCAGCAGCCAATACAGGGGCGAGAACACTGAAGCTTTCTTT.